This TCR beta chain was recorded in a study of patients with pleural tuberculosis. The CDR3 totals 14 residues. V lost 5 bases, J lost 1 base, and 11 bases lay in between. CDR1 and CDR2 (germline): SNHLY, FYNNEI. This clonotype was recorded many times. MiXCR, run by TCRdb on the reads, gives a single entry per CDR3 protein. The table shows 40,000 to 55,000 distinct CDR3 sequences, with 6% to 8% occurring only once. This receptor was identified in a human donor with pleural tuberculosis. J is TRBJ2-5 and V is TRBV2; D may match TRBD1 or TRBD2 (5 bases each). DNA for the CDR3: TGTGCCAGCAGTCATCCGGGACCCCAAGAGACCCAGTACTTC. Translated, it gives CASSHPGPQETQYF. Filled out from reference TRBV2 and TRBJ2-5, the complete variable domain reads EPEVTQTPSHQVTQMGQEVILRCVPISNHLYFYWYRQILGQKVEFLVSFYNNEISEKSEIFDDQFSVERPDGSNFTLKIRSTKLEDSAMYFCASSHPGPQETQYFGPGTRLLVL.